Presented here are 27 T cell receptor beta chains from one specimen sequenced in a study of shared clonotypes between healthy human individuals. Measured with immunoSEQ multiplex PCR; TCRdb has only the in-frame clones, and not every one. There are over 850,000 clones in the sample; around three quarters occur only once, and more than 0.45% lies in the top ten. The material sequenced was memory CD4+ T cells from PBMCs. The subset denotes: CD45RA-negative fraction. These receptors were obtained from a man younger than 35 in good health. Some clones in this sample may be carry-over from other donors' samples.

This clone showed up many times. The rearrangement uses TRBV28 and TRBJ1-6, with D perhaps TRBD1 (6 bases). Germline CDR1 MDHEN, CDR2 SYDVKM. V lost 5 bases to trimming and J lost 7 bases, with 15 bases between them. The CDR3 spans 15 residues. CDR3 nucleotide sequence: TGTGCCAGCAGTCCCCACACTGGGGGCAATTCACCCCTCCACTTT. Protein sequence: CASSPHTGGNSPLHF.

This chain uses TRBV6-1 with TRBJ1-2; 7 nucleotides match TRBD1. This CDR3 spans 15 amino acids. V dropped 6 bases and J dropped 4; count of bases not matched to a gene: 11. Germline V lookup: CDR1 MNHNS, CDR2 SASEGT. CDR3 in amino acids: CASSQNRGGSYGYTF. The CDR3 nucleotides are TGTGCCAGCAGCCAGAATAGAGGGGGCAGCTATGGCTACACCTTC.

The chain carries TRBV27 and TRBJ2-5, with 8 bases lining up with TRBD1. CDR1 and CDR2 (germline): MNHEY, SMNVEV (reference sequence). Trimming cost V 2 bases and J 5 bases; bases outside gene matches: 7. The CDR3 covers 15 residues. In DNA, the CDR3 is TGTGCCAGCAGTTTAAGGGCAGGGGGCTGGGAGACCCAGTACTTC. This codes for CASSLRAGGWETQYF.

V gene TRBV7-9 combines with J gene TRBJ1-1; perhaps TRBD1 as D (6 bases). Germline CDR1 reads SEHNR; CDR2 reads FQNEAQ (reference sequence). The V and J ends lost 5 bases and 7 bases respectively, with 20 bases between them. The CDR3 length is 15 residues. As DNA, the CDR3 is TGTGCCAGCAGCCCGGATATCGGGGGGGGCCATGAAGCTTTCTTT. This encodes CASSPDIGGGHEAFF.

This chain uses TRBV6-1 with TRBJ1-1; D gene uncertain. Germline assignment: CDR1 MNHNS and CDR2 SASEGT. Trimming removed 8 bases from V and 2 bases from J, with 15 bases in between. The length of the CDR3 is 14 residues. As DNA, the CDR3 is TGTGCCAGCCAGCTCCACCTCTCAAACACTGAAGCTTTCTTT. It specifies CASQLHLSNTEAFF.

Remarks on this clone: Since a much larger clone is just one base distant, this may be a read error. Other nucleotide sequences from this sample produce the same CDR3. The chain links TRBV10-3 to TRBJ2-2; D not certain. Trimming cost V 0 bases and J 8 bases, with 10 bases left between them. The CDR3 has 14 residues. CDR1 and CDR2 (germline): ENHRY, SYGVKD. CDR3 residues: CAISESGPEGELFF. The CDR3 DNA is TGTGCCATCAGTGAGTCAGGCCCGGAGGGGGAGCTGTTTTTT.

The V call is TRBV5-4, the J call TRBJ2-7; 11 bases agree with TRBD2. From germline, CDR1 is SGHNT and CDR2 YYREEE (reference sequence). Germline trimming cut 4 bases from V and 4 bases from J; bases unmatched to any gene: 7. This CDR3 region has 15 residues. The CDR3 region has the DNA TGTGCCAGCAGCGCCGGGACTAGCGGAGTGTACGAGCAGTACTTC. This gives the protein CASSAGTSGVYEQYF.

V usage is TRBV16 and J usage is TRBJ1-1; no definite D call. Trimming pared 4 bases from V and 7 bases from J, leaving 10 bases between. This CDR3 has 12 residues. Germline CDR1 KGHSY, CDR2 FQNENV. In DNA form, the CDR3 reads TGTGCCAGCAGCCCCTTCGCCTATGAAGCTTTCTTT. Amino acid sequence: CASSPFAYEAFF.

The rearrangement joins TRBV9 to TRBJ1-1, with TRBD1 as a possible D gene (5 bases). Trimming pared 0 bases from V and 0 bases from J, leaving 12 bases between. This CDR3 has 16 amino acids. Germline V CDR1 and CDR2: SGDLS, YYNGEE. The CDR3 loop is CASSVGEGSMNTEAFF. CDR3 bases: TGTGCCAGCAGCGTAGGAGAGGGGAGTATGAACACTGAAGCTTTCTTT.

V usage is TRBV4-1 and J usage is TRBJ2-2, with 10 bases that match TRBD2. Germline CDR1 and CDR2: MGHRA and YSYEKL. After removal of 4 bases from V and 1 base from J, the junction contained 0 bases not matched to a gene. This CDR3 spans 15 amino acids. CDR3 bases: TGCGCCAGCAGCCTAGCGGGGGGGAACACCGGGGAGCTGTTTTTT. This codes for CASSLAGGNTGELFF.

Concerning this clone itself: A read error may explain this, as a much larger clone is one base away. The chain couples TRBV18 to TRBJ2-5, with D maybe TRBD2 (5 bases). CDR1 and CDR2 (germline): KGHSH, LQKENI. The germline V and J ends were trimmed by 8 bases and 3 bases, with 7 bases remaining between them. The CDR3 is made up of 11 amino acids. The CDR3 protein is CASRGEETQYF. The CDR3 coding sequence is TGTGCCAGCCGGGGAGAAGAGACCCAGTACTTC. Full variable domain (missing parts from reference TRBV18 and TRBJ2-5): NAGVMQNPRHLVRRRGQEARLRCSPMKGHSHVYWYRQLPEEGLKFMVYLQKENIIDESGMPKERFSAEFPKEGPSILRIQQVVRGDSAAYFCASRGEETQYFGPGTRLLVL.

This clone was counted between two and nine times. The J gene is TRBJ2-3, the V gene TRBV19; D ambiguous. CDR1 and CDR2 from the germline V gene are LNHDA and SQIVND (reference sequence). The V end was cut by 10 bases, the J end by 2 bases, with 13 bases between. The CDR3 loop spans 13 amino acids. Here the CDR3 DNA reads TGTGCCATCCGATCCCAATCCACAGATACGCAGTATTTT. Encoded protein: CAIRSQSTDTQYF.

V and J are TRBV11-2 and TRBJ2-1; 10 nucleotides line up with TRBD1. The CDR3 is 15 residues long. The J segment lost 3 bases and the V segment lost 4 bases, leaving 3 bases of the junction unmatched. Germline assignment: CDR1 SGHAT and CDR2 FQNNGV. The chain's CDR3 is CASSSRTGGYNEQFF. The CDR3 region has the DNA TGTGCCAGCAGCTCGAGGACAGGGGGCTACAATGAGCAGTTCTTC.

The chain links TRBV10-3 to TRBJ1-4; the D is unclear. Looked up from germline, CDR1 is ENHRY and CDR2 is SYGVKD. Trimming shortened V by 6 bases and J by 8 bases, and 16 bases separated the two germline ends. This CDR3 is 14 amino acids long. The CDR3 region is CAISAFSGGEKLFF. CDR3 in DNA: TGTGCCATCAGCGCTTTTTCGGGAGGGGAAAAACTGTTTTTT.

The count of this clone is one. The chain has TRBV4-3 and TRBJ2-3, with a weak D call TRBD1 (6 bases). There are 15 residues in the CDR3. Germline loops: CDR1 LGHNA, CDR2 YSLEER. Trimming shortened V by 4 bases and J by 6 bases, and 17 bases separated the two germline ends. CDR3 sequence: CASSLQANRDDTQYF. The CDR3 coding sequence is TGCGCCAGCAGCCTACAGGCAAACAGGGACGATACGCAGTATTTT.

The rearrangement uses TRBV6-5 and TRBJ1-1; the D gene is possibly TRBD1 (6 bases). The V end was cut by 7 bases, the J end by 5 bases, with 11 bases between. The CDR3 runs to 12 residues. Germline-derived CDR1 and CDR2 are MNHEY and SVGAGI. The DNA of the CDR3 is TGTGCCAGCAATAACAGGGCTACTGAAGCTTTCTTT. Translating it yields CASNNRATEAFF.

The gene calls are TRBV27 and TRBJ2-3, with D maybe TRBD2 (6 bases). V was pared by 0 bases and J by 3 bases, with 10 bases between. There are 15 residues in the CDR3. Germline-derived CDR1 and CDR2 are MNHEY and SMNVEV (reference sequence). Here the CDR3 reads CASSLSGLATDTQYF. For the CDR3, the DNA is TGTGCCAGCAGTTTATCAGGGCTAGCGACAGATACGCAGTATTTT.

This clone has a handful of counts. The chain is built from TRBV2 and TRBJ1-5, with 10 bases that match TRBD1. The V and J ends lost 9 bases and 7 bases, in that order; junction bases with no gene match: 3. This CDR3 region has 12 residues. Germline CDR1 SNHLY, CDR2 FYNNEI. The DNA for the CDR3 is TGTGCCAGAGGGGACAGGGGCCAGCCCCAGCATTTT. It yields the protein CARGDRGQPQHF.

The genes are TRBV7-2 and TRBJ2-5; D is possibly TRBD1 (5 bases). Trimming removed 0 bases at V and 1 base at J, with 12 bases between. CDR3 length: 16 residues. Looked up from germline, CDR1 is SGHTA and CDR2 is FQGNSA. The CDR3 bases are TGTGCCAGCAGCTTAGCAGGGGCGGTGTTCCAAGAGACCCAGTACTTC. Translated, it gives CASSLAGAVFQETQYF.

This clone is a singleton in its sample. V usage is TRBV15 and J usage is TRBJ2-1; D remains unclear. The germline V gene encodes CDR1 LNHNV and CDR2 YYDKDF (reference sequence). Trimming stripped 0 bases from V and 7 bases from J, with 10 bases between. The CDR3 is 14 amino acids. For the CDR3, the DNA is TGTGCCACCAGCAGAGATGTTAGACGGAATGAGCAGTTCTTC. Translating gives CATSRDVRRNEQFF. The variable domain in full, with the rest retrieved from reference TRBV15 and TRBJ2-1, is DAMVIQNPRYQVTQFGKPVTLSCSQTLNHNVMYWYQQKSSQAPKLLFHYYDKDFNNEADTPDNFQSRRPNTSFCFLDIRSPGLGDTAMYLCATSRDVRRNEQFFGPGTRLTVL.

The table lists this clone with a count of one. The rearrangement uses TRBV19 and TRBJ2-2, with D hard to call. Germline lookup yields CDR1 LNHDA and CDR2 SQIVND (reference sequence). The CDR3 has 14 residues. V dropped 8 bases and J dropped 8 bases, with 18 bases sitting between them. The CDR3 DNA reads TGTGCCAGTTGCCAAAATTCCGCAGGTGGGGAGCTGTTTTTT. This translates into CASCQNSAGGELFF.

The chain's CDR3 is CASSLGWGGDGYTF. The CDR3 coding sequence is TGCGCCAGCAGCTTGGGGTGGGGCGGTGATGGCTACACCTTC. V and J are TRBV5-1 and TRBJ1-2, with D possibly matching TRBD1 (5 bases). The CDR3 runs 14 residues. Germline CDR1 is SGHRS and CDR2 is YFSETQ. V lost 0 bases and J 6 bases, leaving 12 bases between the germline ends.

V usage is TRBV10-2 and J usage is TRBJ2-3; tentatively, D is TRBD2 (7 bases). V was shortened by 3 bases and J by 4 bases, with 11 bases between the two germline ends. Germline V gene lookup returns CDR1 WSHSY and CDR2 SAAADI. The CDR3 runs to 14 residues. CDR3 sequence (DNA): TGCGCCAGCAGTGATGGAGGGGGGGCAGATACGCAGTATTTT. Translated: CASSDGGGADTQYF.

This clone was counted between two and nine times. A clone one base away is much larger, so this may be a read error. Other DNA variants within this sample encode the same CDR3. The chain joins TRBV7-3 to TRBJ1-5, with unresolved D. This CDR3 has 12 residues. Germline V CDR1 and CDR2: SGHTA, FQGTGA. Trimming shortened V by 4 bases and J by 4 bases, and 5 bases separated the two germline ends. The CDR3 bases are TGTGCCAGCAGCTCCACGAATCAGCCCCAGCATTTT. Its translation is CASSSTNQPQHF.

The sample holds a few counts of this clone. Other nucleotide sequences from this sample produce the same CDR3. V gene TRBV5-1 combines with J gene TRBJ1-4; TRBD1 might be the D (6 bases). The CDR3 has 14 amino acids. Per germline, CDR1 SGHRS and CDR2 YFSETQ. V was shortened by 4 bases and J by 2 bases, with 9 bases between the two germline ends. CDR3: CASSRDTTNEKLFF. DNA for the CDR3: TGCGCCAGCAGCCGGGACACGACTAATGAAAAACTGTTTTTT.

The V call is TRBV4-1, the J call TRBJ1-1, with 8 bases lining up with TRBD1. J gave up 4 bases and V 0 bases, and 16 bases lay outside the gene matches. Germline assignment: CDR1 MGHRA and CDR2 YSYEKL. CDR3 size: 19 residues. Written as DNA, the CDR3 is TGCGCCAGCAGCCAAGATTTTCTGCAGGGGGCGAGGGTGGTCACTGAAGCTTTCTTT. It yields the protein CASSQDFLQGARVVTEAFF.

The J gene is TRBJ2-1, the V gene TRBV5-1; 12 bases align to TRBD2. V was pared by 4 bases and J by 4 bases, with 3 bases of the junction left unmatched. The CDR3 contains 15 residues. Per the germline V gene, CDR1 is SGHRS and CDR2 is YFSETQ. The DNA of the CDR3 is TGCGCCAGCAGCAAGACTAGCGGGAGTTACAATGAGCAGTTCTTC. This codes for CASSKTSGSYNEQFF. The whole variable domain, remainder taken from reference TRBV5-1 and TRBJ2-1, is KAGVTQTPRYLIKTRGQQVTLSCSPISGHRSVSWYQQTPGQGLQFLFEYFSETQRNKGNFPGRFSGRQFSNSRSEMNVSTLELGDSALYLCASSKTSGSYNEQFFGPGTRLTVL.